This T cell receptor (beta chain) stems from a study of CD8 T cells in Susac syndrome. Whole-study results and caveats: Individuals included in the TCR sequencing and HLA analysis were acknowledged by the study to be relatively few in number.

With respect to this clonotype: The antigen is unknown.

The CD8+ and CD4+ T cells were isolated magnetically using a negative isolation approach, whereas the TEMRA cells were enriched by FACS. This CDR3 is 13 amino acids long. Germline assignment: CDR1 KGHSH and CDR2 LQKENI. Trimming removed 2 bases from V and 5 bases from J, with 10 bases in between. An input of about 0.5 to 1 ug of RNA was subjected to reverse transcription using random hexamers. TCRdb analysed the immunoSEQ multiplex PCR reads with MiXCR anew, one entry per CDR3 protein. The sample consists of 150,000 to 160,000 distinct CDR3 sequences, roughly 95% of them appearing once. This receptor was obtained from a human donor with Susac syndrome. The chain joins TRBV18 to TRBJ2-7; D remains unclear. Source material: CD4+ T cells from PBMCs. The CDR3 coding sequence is TGTGCCAGCTCACCAGCCCTTCCCCACGAGCAGTACTTC. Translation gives CASSPALPHEQYF.